This T cell receptor beta chain was found in a study of blood T cell repertoires in COVID-19. On the study more broadly: The study drew acute and convalescent COVID-19 samples from the United States, Italy and Spain. Sample material is recorded as cDNA or gDNA derived from T cells, B-cell-depleted T cells, or PBMCs.

This clone was observed a single time. V lost 3 bases to trimming and J lost 6 bases; unmatched junction nucleotides: 7. Germline V CDR1 and CDR2: MGHRA, YSYEKL. This CDR3 region has 15 residues. In the original processing: Nucleated cell counts were estimated from reference gene primer amplification. Sequenced by immunoSEQ multiplex PCR; TCRdb stores in-frame clones only, minus some. V and J calls plus clone size are reproduced from that table; the DNA served to infer D and trimming. This sample has 120,000 to 150,000 clones; over 60% occur once, and the top ten carry approximately 17%. The receptor comes from a man aged 45-65 years with acute or convalescent COVID-19. The specimen sequenced was peripheral blood. This chain uses TRBV4-1 with TRBJ2-1; 8 bases fit TRBD2. The CDR3: CASSQLPGTSNEQFF. DNA of the CDR3: TGCGCCAGCAGCCAGCTCCCCGGGACTAGCAATGAGCAGTTCTTC.